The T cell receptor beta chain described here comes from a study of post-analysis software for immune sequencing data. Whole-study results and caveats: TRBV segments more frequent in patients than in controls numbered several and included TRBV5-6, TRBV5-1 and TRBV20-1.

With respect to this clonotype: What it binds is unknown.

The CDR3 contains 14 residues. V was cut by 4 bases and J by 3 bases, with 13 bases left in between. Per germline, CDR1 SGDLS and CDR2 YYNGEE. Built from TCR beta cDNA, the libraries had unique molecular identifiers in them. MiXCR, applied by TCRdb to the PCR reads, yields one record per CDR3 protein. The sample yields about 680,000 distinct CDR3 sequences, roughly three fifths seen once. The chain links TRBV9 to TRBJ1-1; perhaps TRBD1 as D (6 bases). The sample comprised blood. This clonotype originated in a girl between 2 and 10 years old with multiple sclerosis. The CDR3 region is CASSTRQVDTEAFF. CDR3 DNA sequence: TGTGCCAGCAGCACCCGACAGGTTGACACTGAAGCTTTCTTT.